These T cell receptor beta chains were read from a single sample in a study of T cell changes during pregnancy in multiple sclerosis. Data came from immunoSEQ multiplex PCR; TCRdb stores just in-frame clones and leaves some out. The top ten hold about 17% of the sample, which has fewer than 13,000 clones, around 80% seen once. The specimen comprised CD8+ T cells from peripheral blood mononuclear cells, sampled in the third trimester of pregnancy. The receptor set was obtained from a female donor in good health, enrolled as a control in a pregnancy study. Each CDR3 is given with its conserved first and last residue. D genes are given only for firm matches. Some rows have no size entry. The others give once, few or many, or a class for an expanded clone.

cdr3_aa cdr3_nt clone_size v_call d_call j_call
CASSQDAGQNPNEKLFF TGCGCCAGCAGCCAAGATGCGGGACAGAACCCCAATGAAAAACTGTTTTTT . TRBV4-1 TRBD1 TRBJ1-4
CASSLMGRDPQHF TGTGCCAGCAGTCTCATGGGCAGGGATCCCCAGCATTTT few TRBV5-5 . TRBJ1-5
CASSQTQGREQYF TGCGCCAGCAGCCAAACACAGGGTAGAGAGCAGTACTTC . TRBV4-3 . TRBJ2-7
CASSYAGGAANYEQYF TGTGCCAGCAGTTACGCGGGAGGGGCCGCCAACTACGAGCAGTACTTC . TRBV6-5 TRBD2 TRBJ2-7
CASSDSSGGANIQYF TGTGCCAGCAGTGACTCTAGCGGGGGGGCCAACATTCAGTACTTC . TRBV6-4 TRBD2 TRBJ2-4
CAISKPDRANIYNEQFF TGTGCCATCAGCAAGCCAGACAGGGCAAACATCTACAATGAGCAGTTCTTC . TRBV10-3 TRBD1 TRBJ2-1
CASSPSQHSGQDTQYF TGCGCCAGCAGCCCTTCACAGCATTCTGGGCAAGATACGCAGTATTTT . TRBV4-1 . TRBJ2-3
CASKRLAGETNEQFF TGTGCCAGTAAAAGACTAGCGGGAGAGACGAATGAGCAGTTCTTC . TRBV19 TRBD2 TRBJ2-1
CASSTGGKGNTIYF TGTGCCAGCAGTACAGGGGGGAAAGGAAACACCATATATTTT . TRBV27 TRBD1 TRBJ1-3
CASSQGTDRTGETQYF TGCGCCAGCAGCCAAGGGACCGACCGGACAGGAGAGACCCAGTACTTC . TRBV4-3 TRBD1 TRBJ2-5
CASSIVSTSSADTQYF TGTGCCAGCAGCATAGTCTCCACTAGTTCAGCAGATACGCAGTATTTT . TRBV9 . TRBJ2-3
CSAGDSQNTEAFF TGCAGCGCCGGCGACAGTCAGAACACTGAAGCTTTCTTT . TRBV29-1 . TRBJ1-1
CASTFVTGGGGGYTF TGTGCCAGCACCTTCGTGACAGGAGGTGGTGGTGGCTACACCTTC . TRBV6-5 . TRBJ1-2
CATSRELGSGANVLTF TGTGCCACCAGCAGAGAGCTCGGTTCTGGGGCCAACGTCCTGACTTTC . TRBV15 . TRBJ2-6
CASSLGGMDNEQFF TGCGCCAGCAGCTTGGGCGGGATGGACAATGAGCAGTTCTTC . TRBV5-1 . TRBJ2-1
CASSEKLAGEIDTQYF TGTGCCAGCAGTGAGAAACTAGCGGGGGAGATAGATACGCAGTATTTT medium-sized TRBV6-4 TRBD2 TRBJ2-3
CASSVRGTPTPYEQYF TGTGCCAGCAGCGTCAGGGGCACACCGACCCCCTACGAGCAGTACTTC . TRBV14 . TRBJ2-7
CASSEGQGADTQYF TGTGCCAGCAGTGAGGGACAGGGGGCAGATACGCAGTATTTT . TRBV6-4 TRBD1 TRBJ2-3
CAWTNEAVFYEQYF TGTGCCTGGACCAACGAGGCCGTCTTCTACGAGCAGTACTTC . TRBV30 . TRBJ2-7
CASSQGQISGNTIYF TGCGCCAGCAGCCAAGGACAGATCTCTGGAAACACCATATATTTT . TRBV4-3 . TRBJ1-3
CASRQTGANEKLFF TGTGCCAGCAGACAGACAGGGGCTAATGAAAAACTGTTTTTT once TRBV27 TRBD1 TRBJ1-4
CASSRGGPHEQYF TGTGCCAGCAGCCGGGGGGGCCCCCACGAGCAGTACTTC . TRBV27 TRBD2 TRBJ2-7
CASSILLGQGPSEQYF TGTGCCAGTAGTATCCTGTTGGGACAGGGCCCTTCCGAGCAGTACTTC few TRBV19 TRBD1 TRBJ2-7
CASSPRASGNHEQYF TGTGCCAGCTCACCAAGGGCTAGCGGGAACCACGAGCAGTACTTC . TRBV18 TRBD2 TRBJ2-7
CASSPRGRGGDNEQFF TGCGCCAGCAGCCCCAGGGGGCGCGGAGGGGACAATGAGCAGTTCTTC . TRBV4-3 TRBD1 TRBJ2-1
CASSSRPFDRVKGYTF TGTGCCAGCAGCTCCCGCCCCTTCGACAGGGTTAAGGGCTACACCTTC once TRBV7-9 TRBD1 TRBJ1-2
CASSSGASGGADTQYF TGTGCCAGCAGTTCGGGGGCTAGCGGGGGTGCAGATACGCAGTATTTT few TRBV6-5 TRBD2 TRBJ2-3